These 20 T cell receptor beta chains originate from one sample sequenced in a study of breast tumors, draining lymph nodes, adjacent tissues. The lymph nodes were axillary draining lymph nodes from breast cancer patients. MiXCR was run by TCRdb on the multiplex PCR reads, yielding one entry per CDR3 protein. The table lists 90,000 to 120,000 distinct CDR3 sequences, 21% of them singletons, with 1% to 1.5% in the top ten. Sequences were obtained from axillary lymph node tissue. These receptors were obtained from a female donor with breast cancer. Some clones in this sample may be carry-over from other donors' samples.

This clonotype has only a few counts. This chain uses TRBV28 with TRBJ1-2, with 7 bases lining up with TRBD1. The germline V gene has CDR1 MDHEN and CDR2 SYDVKM. V dropped 5 bases and J dropped 7; count of bases not matched to a gene: 10. This CDR3 has 14 residues. The CDR3 region has the DNA TGTGCCAGCAGTACTATTTGGACAGGTCGTGGCTACACCTTC. It specifies CASSTIWTGRGYTF.

This clonotype was recorded many times. This chain connects TRBV2 to TRBJ2-1; D remains unclear. Germline values: CDR1 SNHLY, CDR2 FYNNEI. V dropped 3 bases and J dropped 4 bases, with 1 base sitting between them. The CDR3 sequence is 11 residues long. The CDR3 loop reads CASSDYNEQFF. The CDR3 coding sequence is TGTGCCAGCAGTGATTACAATGAGCAGTTCTTC.

A word on this clonotype: A much larger clone sits a single nucleotide away, making a read error possible. The chain links TRBV29-1 to TRBJ2-5; D call uncertain. Germline V CDR1 and CDR2: SQVTM, ANQGSEA. The CDR3 runs to 10 residues. Trimming cost V 2 bases and J 11 bases, with 9 bases left between them. The CDR3 region is CSVERPEQYF. Written as DNA, the CDR3 is TGCAGCGTTGAAAGGCCCGAACAGTACTTC.

This clonotype was observed many times. J is TRBJ2-3 and V is TRBV20-1; 12 positions agree with TRBD2. Trimming took 5 bases from V and 2 from J; bases not matched to a gene: 5. Germline V CDR1 and CDR2: DFQATT, SNEGSKA (reference sequence). CDR3 length: 15 residues. The CDR3 loop reads CSAESSGGATDTQYF. The CDR3 DNA reads TGCAGTGCTGAATCTAGCGGGGGGGCCACAGATACGCAGTATTTT.

As to this clonotype: A much larger clone lies a single base off, so this may be a read error. Because the CDR3 is missing its conserved closing phenylalanine or tryptophan, this is likely a read error. The DNA for the CDR3 is TGCGCCAGCAGCTTGGAAAACCGGGACATCCCCGGGGAGCTGTTTGTT. Translated: CASSLENRDIPGELFV. The chain is built from TRBV5-1 and TRBJ2-2, with D possibly being TRBD1 (6 bases). The V gene's germline CDR1 is SGHRS and CDR2 YFSETQ. This CDR3 has 16 amino acids. V lost 0 bases and J 6 bases, leaving 15 bases between the germline ends.

This clonotype has a count of ten or more. The J gene is TRBJ2-5, the V gene TRBV19; 8 nucleotides line up with TRBD2. The J segment lost 2 bases and the V segment lost 4 bases, leaving 6 bases of the junction unmatched. Looked up from germline, CDR1 is LNHDA and CDR2 is SQIVND (reference sequence). The CDR3 extends over 15 amino acids. The DNA for the CDR3 is TGTGCCAGTAGTAACGTAGCGGGACGGCAAGAGACCCAGTACTTC. It codes for CASSNVAGRQETQYF.

In its sample, this clonotype was seen a few times. A clone one base away is much larger, so this may be a read error. The chain employs TRBV9 and TRBJ2-3, with 8 bases matching TRBD2. After removal of 1 base from V and 2 bases from J, the junction contained 9 bases not matched to a gene. The CDR3 is 17 residues long. The germline V gene encodes CDR1 SGDLS and CDR2 YYNGEE. The CDR3 region has the DNA TGTGCCAGCAGCGTACGGGGGGGACCGATGTTCACAGATACGCAGTATTTT. Translation: CASSVRGGPMFTDTQYF.

This clonotype was observed at least ten times. The rearrangement links TRBV20-1 to TRBJ2-7; tentatively, D is TRBD1 or TRBD2 (5 bases each). The germline V gene has CDR1 DFQATT and CDR2 SNEGSKA (reference sequence). The ends were cut back, 4 bases at V and 2 bases at J, with 12 bases in the middle. The CDR3 totals 13 residues. The CDR3 DNA reads as TGCAGTGCTAAAAAAGCGGACACCTACGAGCAGTACTTC. Encoded protein: CSAKKADTYEQYF.

The J gene is TRBJ1-2, the V gene TRBV7-9; the match to TRBD1 covers 9 bases. V lost 5 bases and J lost 2; bases outside the gene matches: 9. This CDR3 contains 16 residues. The germline gives CDR1 SEHNR, CDR2 FQNEAQ (reference sequence). CDR3: CASSKTGGTANYGYTF. The CDR3 coding sequence is TGTGCCAGCAGCAAGACAGGGGGAACCGCCAACTATGGCTACACCTTC.

This clonotype occurred many times. V gene TRBV20-1 combines with J gene TRBJ2-7, with 10 bases aligning to TRBD2. There are 14 residues in the CDR3. Germline V lookup: CDR1 DFQATT, CDR2 SNEGSKA (reference sequence). V lost 6 bases to trimming and J lost 3 bases; unmatched junction nucleotides: 8. CDR3 coding DNA: TGCAGTGCAACCCCGGGACTAGCGTTCTACGAGCAGTACTTC. Translated: CSATPGLAFYEQYF.

This clonotype was observed a few times. The chain uses TRBV3-1 and TRBJ1-2; possibly TRBD1 for D (5 bases). CDR3 length: 19 residues. Germline CDR1 reads LGHDT; CDR2 reads YNNKEL (reference sequence). With 0 bases removed from V and 1 base from J, the gap between germline ends came to 21 bases. The CDR3 nucleotides read TGTGCCAGCAGCCAAGATCTGCGGCTAGCAGGGAGAGGTAACTATGGCTACACCTTC. It is translated as CASSQDLRLAGRGNYGYTF.

V is TRBV27 and J is TRBJ1-2, with unresolved D. The CDR3 is 13 amino acids. Germline V gene data show CDR1 as MNHEY and CDR2 as SMNVEV (reference sequence). V shed 3 bases and J shed 2 bases, with 7 bases lying between them. Written as DNA, the CDR3 is TGTGCCAGCAGTTTTGAGGGAAACTATGGCTACACCTTC. This encodes CASSFEGNYGYTF.

This clonotype was found many times. This chain connects TRBV2 to TRBJ1-4; D may be TRBD1 (6 bases). V lost 4 bases, J lost 0 bases, and 12 bases lay in between. The CDR3 spans 16 residues. Germline CDR1 and CDR2: SNHLY and FYNNEI. The DNA for the CDR3 is TGTGCCAGCAGTGCAATCTGGACAGCAACTAATGAAAAACTGTTTTTT. Translation gives CASSAIWTATNEKLFF.

This clonotype was seen a handful of times. V gene TRBV30 combines with J gene TRBJ2-1, with 9 positions matching TRBD1. The CDR3 is 14 residues long. Germline V gives CDR1 GTSNPN, CDR2 SVGIG (reference sequence). The J segment lost 2 bases and the V segment lost 6 bases, leaving 5 bases of the junction unmatched. The CDR3 DNA is TGTGCCTGCTCCGGGACAGGGACCTACAATGAGCAGTTCTTC. As protein: CACSGTGTYNEQFF.

This clonotype has a count of ten or more. This chain links TRBV10-3 with TRBJ1-4, with 8 bases lining up with TRBD1. Germline CDR1 is ENHRY and CDR2 is SYGVKD. The J segment lost 10 bases and the V segment lost 6 bases, leaving 4 bases of the junction unmatched. The CDR3 covers 12 residues. The CDR3 here is CAIRDRAGKLFF. For the CDR3, the DNA is TGTGCCATCAGGGACAGGGCGGGAAAACTGTTTTTT.

The CDR3 loop is CASSKRQTYSNQPQHF. The DNA for the CDR3 is TGTGCCAGCAGCAAGCGACAGACCTATAGCAATCAGCCCCAGCATTTT. V gene TRBV5-6 combines with J gene TRBJ1-5; D might be TRBD1 (5 bases). With 4 bases removed from V and 0 bases from J, the gap between germline ends came to 14 bases. CDR1 is SGHDT, CDR2 YYEEEE, per germline. The CDR3 runs 16 residues.

This chain links TRBV30 with TRBJ2-3, with no clear D. Trimming shortened V by 4 bases and J by 2 bases, and 10 bases separated the two germline ends. Germline-derived CDR1 and CDR2 are GTSNPN and SVGIG (reference sequence). The CDR3 has 13 amino acids. CDR3 DNA sequence: TGTGCCTGGACAGCAGCTTCCACAGATACGCAGTATTTT. Protein product: CAWTAASTDTQYF.

A word on this clonotype: Compared with germline, one end of the junction differs, possibly owing to a read error. The chain is built from TRBV5-6 and TRBJ2-7, with D hard to call. CDR3 length equals 13 residues. CDR1 SGHDT and CDR2 YYEEEE come from the germline V gene. DNA of the CDR3: TGTGCCAGCAGCTTGGGCACTTCCTACGGGCAGTACTTC. Translation: CASSLGTSYGQYF.

This clonotype appeared many times. This rearrangement joins TRBV2 to TRBJ1-2, with unresolved D. The V gene lost 7 bases and the J gene lost 3 bases, with 3 bases spanning the gap. Germline V lookup: CDR1 SNHLY, CDR2 FYNNEI. The CDR3 has 10 residues. This CDR3 reads CASTDYGYTF. CDR3 bases: TGTGCCAGCACGGACTATGGCTACACCTTC.

The table lists this clonotype with many counts. Mismatch with germline at one junction end may stem from a read error. The CDR3 spells CASSEETQYF. The CDR3 DNA follows: TGTGCCAGCAGCGAAGAGACCCAGTACTTC. The chain is built from TRBV2 and TRBJ2-5; D uncertain. The CDR3 is 10 amino acids. The germline gives CDR1 SNHLY, CDR2 FYNNEI.